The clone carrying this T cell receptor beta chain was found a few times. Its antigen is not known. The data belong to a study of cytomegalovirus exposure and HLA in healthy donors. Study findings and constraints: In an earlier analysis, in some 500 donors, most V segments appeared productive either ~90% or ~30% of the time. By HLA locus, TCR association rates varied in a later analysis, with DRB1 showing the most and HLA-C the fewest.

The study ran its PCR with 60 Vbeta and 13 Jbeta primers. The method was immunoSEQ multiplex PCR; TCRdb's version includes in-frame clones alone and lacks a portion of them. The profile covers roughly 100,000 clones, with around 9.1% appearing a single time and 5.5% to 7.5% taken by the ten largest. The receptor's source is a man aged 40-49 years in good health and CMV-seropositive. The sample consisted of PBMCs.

CDR3 coding DNA: TGCGCCAGCAGCCGGATACAGGGGGATCGAGGCTACGAGCAGTACTTC. This gives the protein CASSRIQGDRGYEQYF. The V gene is TRBV4-1, the J gene TRBJ2-7; TRBD1 matches 8 bases. The junction had 11 bases not matched to a gene; V was cut back by 4 bases and J by 3 bases. The CDR3 is 16 residues long. Germline V gene sequence: CDR1 MGHRA, CDR2 YSYEKL.